This T cell receptor (beta chain) was sequenced for a study of siplizumab effects on memory and regulatory T cells. Profiling relied on immunoSEQ multiplex PCR, and the TCRdb table lists in-frame clones only, not all of them. The data show roughly 100,000 clones, over 85% seen once. Sequencing was done on a sample of CD8+ T cells sorted from blood. The TCR was taken from a human donor in good health.

The CDR3 here is CASSSNRVHEQYF. The CDR3 region has the DNA TGTGCCAGCAGCTCGAACAGGGTACACGAGCAGTACTTC. The chain couples TRBV27 to TRBJ2-7; possibly TRBD1 for D (6 bases). V gave up 6 bases and J gave up 5 bases, with 14 bases separating them. This CDR3 has 13 amino acids. The V gene's germline CDR1 is MNHEY and CDR2 SMNVEV (reference sequence).